The TCR beta chain described here comes from a study of T cell responses to AZD1222 COVID-19 vaccine. Study-wide results and caveats: An increase in Spike-specific TCR breadth and depth was observed after two AZD1222 doses. Only a handful of individuals given AZD1222 were seropositive at baseline. Donors, mostly white British, included more females; clonal diversity was possibly underestimated. As reported, nearly half of all spike-specific TCRs target variant regions that are unmutated.

The CDR3 consists of 15 residues. V was clipped by 6 bases and J by 7 bases, with 16 bases between them. Germline V gene lookup returns CDR1 SEHNR and CDR2 FQNEAQ (reference sequence). Sequencing used immunoSEQ multiplex PCR; TCRdb keeps in-frame clones, though not all of them. In the table there are around 72,000 clones, roughly four fifths of which are singletons. Points on this clone: Antigen unknown.

The V and J genes are TRBV7-9 and TRBJ1-6; D uncertain. The TCR sequence derives from an adult in good health. The specimen comprised peripheral blood, sampled on day 0 of AZD1222 vaccination. This CDR3 is CASRSALGSNSPLHF. The CDR3 DNA reads as TGTGCCAGCAGGTCGGCCCTGGGATCGAATTCACCCCTCCACTTT.